These 20 T cell receptor beta chains were all obtained from the same sample, sequenced in a study of CD8 T cells in Susac syndrome. The RNA, about 0.45 to 1 ug, was put through reverse transcription using random hexamers. TCRdb passed the immunoSEQ multiplex PCR reads through MiXCR, listing each CDR3 protein once. The repertoire holds around 130,000 distinct CDR3 sequences, with more than 75% as singletons. Sequenced input: CD8+ T cells from PBMCs. The receptors shown here come from a human donor with multiple sclerosis.

The rearrangement uses TRBV28 and TRBJ2-6; the D gene is possibly TRBD1 (6 bases). V was trimmed by 6 bases and J by 0 bases, leaving 18 bases between them. Germline CDR1 is MDHEN and CDR2 is SYDVKM. The CDR3 is made up of 18 amino acids. The CDR3 sequence: CASSPLTGLSSGANVLTF. The CDR3 DNA reads as TGTGCCAGCAGCCCCCTGACAGGATTAAGCTCTGGGGCCAACGTCCTGACTTTC.

The chain joins TRBV7-8 to TRBJ1-3; possibly TRBD1 for D (5 bases). Per germline, CDR1 SGHVS and CDR2 FQNEAQ. Trimming stripped 5 bases from V and 0 bases from J, with 14 bases between. The CDR3 spans 16 residues. The CDR3 DNA reads as TGTGCCAGCAGCCTTATCGCAGGGAGCTCTGGAAACACCATATATTTT. Its protein is CASSLIAGSSGNTIYF.

CDR3 sequence reads: CASSYSPDSYEQYF. The CDR3 DNA follows: TGTGCCAGCAGTTACTCACCTGACTCCTACGAGCAGTACTTC. This chain uses TRBV6-5 with TRBJ2-7, with D uncertain. V lost 0 bases and J lost 0, with 6 bases in between. Germline CDR1 is MNHEY and CDR2 is SVGAGI. The CDR3 totals 14 residues.

This clonotype was picked up one time. The chain links TRBV15 to TRBJ2-4; D call uncertain. The CDR3 totals 15 residues. The germline V gene has CDR1 LNHNV and CDR2 YYDKDF (reference sequence). V lost 6 bases, J lost 0 bases, and 12 bases lay in between. CDR3 sequence (DNA): TGTGCCACCAGTGTCCCTGATCTAGCCAAAAACATTCAGTACTTC. Protein sequence: CATSVPDLAKNIQYF.

In this sample, this clonotype turned up once. The chain couples TRBV5-1 to TRBJ2-1; unclear D gene. Trimming cost V 5 bases and J 0 bases, with 12 bases left between them. CDR1 and CDR2 from the germline V gene are SGHRS and YFSETQ. The CDR3 sequence is 15 residues long. The CDR3: CASSEVTLSYNEQFF. The CDR3 coding sequence is TGCGCCAGCAGTGAAGTTACCCTCTCCTACAATGAGCAGTTCTTC.

The sample holds a few counts of this clonotype. This chain connects TRBV30 to TRBJ2-1; 7 nucleotides match TRBD2. Per germline, CDR1 GTSNPN and CDR2 SVGIG (reference sequence). The trim removed 2 bases at V and 8 bases at J, leaving 3 bases unmatched. This CDR3 is built from 12 residues. CDR3 amino acids: CAWSFRGDEQFF. The CDR3 nucleotides are TGTGCCTGGAGTTTTCGGGGGGATGAGCAGTTCTTC. The entire variable domain, with the rest obtained from reference TRBV30 and TRBJ2-1, is as follows: SQTIHQWPATLVQPVGSPLSLECTVEGTSNPNLYWYRQAAGRGLQLLFYSVGIGQISSEVPQNLSASRPQDRQFILSSKKLLLSDSGFYLCAWSFRGDEQFFGPGTRLTVL.

The CDR3 nucleotides read TGTGCCTGGGATCCAGGGAACACTGAAGCTTTCTTT. Translating it yields CAWDPGNTEAFF. This rearrangement joins TRBV30 to TRBJ1-1; no definite D call. Trimming pared 5 bases from V and 1 base from J, leaving 8 bases between. Germline loops: CDR1 GTSNPN, CDR2 SVGIG (reference sequence). The CDR3 spans 12 residues.

The chain carries TRBV28 and TRBJ2-7; 12 bases fit TRBD2. This CDR3 comprises 14 residues. Germline CDR1 MDHEN, CDR2 SYDVKM. V was pared by 10 bases and J by 5 bases, with 9 bases of the junction left unmatched. The DNA for the CDR3 is TGTGCCAACTCACCCGGGACTAGCGGGCACGAGCAGTACTTC. Translation gives CANSPGTSGHEQYF.

This chain connects TRBV9 to TRBJ2-5, with D possibly matching TRBD1 (5 bases). There are 13 residues in the CDR3. CDR1 and CDR2 (germline): SGDLS, YYNGEE. Trimming stripped 7 bases from V and 1 base from J, with 11 bases between. DNA of the CDR3: TGTGCCAGCGGATTGGACATCCAAGAGACCCAGTACTTC. Residues: CASGLDIQETQYF.

This rearrangement joins TRBV27 to TRBJ1-1; D call uncertain. Trimming left V 6 bases short and J 5 bases short, with 10 bases between. This CDR3 is 12 amino acids long. Germline lookup yields CDR1 MNHEY and CDR2 SMNVEV (reference sequence). DNA for the CDR3: TGTGCCAGCAGGGAATTGGGAACTGAAGCTTTCTTT. Its protein product is CASRELGTEAFF.

V and J are TRBV28 and TRBJ2-2; TRBD2 matches 7 bases. Germline V gene data show CDR1 as MDHEN and CDR2 as SYDVKM. The J segment lost 6 bases and the V segment lost 7 bases, leaving 14 bases of the junction unmatched. The CDR3 sequence is 16 residues long. CDR3 in DNA: TGTGCCAGCAATCTCGGAGCCCCCGGGGGGTCCGGGGAGCTGTTTTTT. This gives the protein CASNLGAPGGSGELFF. Using reference TRBV28 and TRBJ2-2 for the parts outside the CDR3, the full variable domain is DVKVTQSSRYLVKRTGEKVFLECVQDMDHENMFWYRQDPGLGLRLIYFSYDVKMKEKGDIPEGYSVSREKKERFSLILESASTNQTSMYLCASNLGAPGGSGELFFGEGSRLTVL.

The CDR3 bases are TGTGCCAGCAGCTTAGTATCCGGAGAGGAGCCCCAGCATTTT. The encoded protein is CASSLVSGEEPQHF. V is TRBV7-6 and J is TRBJ1-5; no clear D. The ends were cut back, 1 base at V and 8 bases at J, with 12 bases in the middle. Germline V CDR1 and CDR2: SGHVS, FNYEAQ. The CDR3 runs to 14 residues.

This CDR3 is CASSIWVGEAFF. The DNA for the CDR3 is TGTGCCAGTAGTATTTGGGTTGGTGAAGCTTTCTTT. The chain couples TRBV19 to TRBJ1-1; D is unclear. Trimming took off 3 bases at V and 7 bases at J, with 9 bases between the two ends. The germline CDR1 and CDR2 sequences are LNHDA and SQIVND (reference sequence). The CDR3 runs to 12 residues.

The V and J genes are TRBV7-6 and TRBJ2-1, with D unresolved. The V end was cut by 5 bases, the J end by 4 bases, with 6 bases between. Germline V gene lookup returns CDR1 SGHVS and CDR2 FNYEAQ. The CDR3 runs 12 residues. The DNA of the CDR3 is TGTGCCAGCAGCGGGGATTACAATGAGCAGTTCTTC. Residues: CASSGDYNEQFF.

This chain joins TRBV9 and TRBJ2-1, with D perhaps matching TRBD2 (5 bases). CDR3 length: 16 amino acids. V shed 9 bases and J shed 4 bases, with 23 bases lying between them. Per the germline V gene, CDR1 is SGDLS and CDR2 is YYNGEE. The CDR3 nucleotides read TGTGCCACTAGCTCGGGTTGGGCAGCAGGATACAATGAGCAGTTCTTC. Amino acid sequence: CATSSGWAAGYNEQFF. The whole variable domain, filled in from reference TRBV9 and TRBJ2-1, reads DSGVTQTPKHLITATGQRVTLRCSPRSGDLSVYWYQQSLDQGLQFLIQYYNGEERAKGNILERFSAQQFPDLHSELNLSSLELGDSALYFCATSSGWAAGYNEQFFGPGTRLTVL.

The chain couples TRBV12-3 or TRBV12-4 to TRBJ2-5, with D perhaps matching TRBD2 (5 bases). CDR3 length: 14 residues. The germline V and J ends were trimmed by 4 bases and 5 bases, with 14 bases remaining between them. The CDR3: CASSSGLGRETQYF. The DNA of the CDR3 is TGTGCCAGCAGTTCTGGACTCGGTCGGGAGACCCAGTACTTC.

This chain joins TRBV4-1 and TRBJ2-7, with D possibly matching TRBD1 (6 bases). The length of the CDR3 is 13 residues. Germline CDR1 reads MGHRA; CDR2 reads YSYEKL. The V end was cut by 1 base, the J end by 7 bases, with 11 bases between. CDR3 sequence reads: CASSQVGALEQYF. CDR3 nucleotides: TGCGCCAGCAGCCAAGTGGGGGCTTTGGAGCAGTACTTC.

V is TRBV2 and J is TRBJ1-5, with TRBD1 as a possible D gene (5 bases). V was clipped by 9 bases and J by 4 bases, with 16 bases between them. The CDR3 is 14 amino acids. Germline V gene data show CDR1 as SNHLY and CDR2 as FYNNEI. CDR3 nucleotides: TGTGCCAGTAACCCTACCGGGGCTAATCAGCCCCAGCATTTT. This codes for CASNPTGANQPQHF. Full variable domain (outside the CDR3, taken from reference TRBV2 and TRBJ1-5): EPEVTQTPSHQVTQMGQEVILRCVPISNHLYFYWYRQILGQKVEFLVSFYNNEISEKSEIFDDQFSVERPDGSNFTLKIRSTKLEDSAMYFCASNPTGANQPQHFGDGTRLSIL.

This chain joins TRBV5-6 and TRBJ1-5; no clear D. Trimming removed 2 bases at V and 6 bases at J, with 18 bases between. CDR1 is SGHDT, CDR2 YYEEEE, per germline. CDR3 size: 16 residues. The CDR3 DNA follows: TGTGCCAGCAGCTTCTTCGCGGGCGGATCCCTTCAGCCCCAGCATTTT. Translated: CASSFFAGGSLQPQHF. Full variable domain (remainder filled in from reference TRBV5-6 and TRBJ1-5): DAGVTQSPTHLIKTRGQQVTLRCSPKSGHDTVSWYQQALGQGPQFIFQYYEEEERQRGNFPDRFSGHQFPNYSSELNVNALLLGDSALYLCASSFFAGGSLQPQHFGDGTRLSIL.

This chain joins TRBV15 and TRBJ2-5; D is possibly TRBD1 (5 bases). V was cut by 1 base and J by 7 bases, with 16 bases left in between. Germline values: CDR1 LNHNV, CDR2 YYDKDF (reference sequence). The CDR3 spans 15 residues. The CDR3 region is CATSRVRGTPGTQYF. CDR3 nucleotides: TGTGCCACCAGCAGAGTTAGGGGAACCCCGGGGACCCAGTACTTC.